A single sample gave rise to the 6 T cell receptor beta chains below, sequenced in a study of CD8 T cells in ankylosing spondylitis. General study points: Seemingly distinctive of ankylosing spondylitis blood was a TCR beta motif formed by eight highly homologous variants.

For these receptors, no antigen is known. TCRdb recomputed calls from the 5' RACE reads with MiXCR, one row per CDR3 protein. This sample has approximately 150,000 distinct CDR3 sequences, with about 15% found just once. The sequenced sample was blood, either unsorted or a sorted T cell fraction (not recorded which). The receptors stem from a male donor with ankylosing spondylitis.

The chain recombines TRBV27 with TRBJ2-3, with D perhaps matching TRBD2 (5 bases). V was trimmed by 6 bases and J by 7 bases, leaving 17 bases between them. Germline-derived CDR1 and CDR2 are MNHEY and SMNVEV (reference sequence). The length of the CDR3 is 14 residues. CDR3 amino acids: CASSPGAAANTQYF. The CDR3 coding sequence is TGTGCCAGCAGCCCCGGAGCAGCGGCGAATACGCAGTATTTT.

This chain uses TRBV7-9 with TRBJ2-1; TRBD2 aligns across 9 bases. This CDR3 region has 15 residues. Trimming removed 4 bases from V and 8 bases from J; junction bases left unmatched: 9. CDR1 is SEHNR, CDR2 FQNEAQ, per germline (reference sequence). The CDR3 nucleotides are TGTGCCAGCAGCTCGGGACTAGCCCTGTCCCATGAGCAGTTCTTC. Its protein product is CASSSGLALSHEQFF. Based on the CDR3 plus reference TRBV7-9 and TRBJ2-1, the full variable domain is DTGVSQNPRHKITKRGQNVTFRCDPISEHNRLYWYRQTLGQGPEFLTYFQNEAQLEKSRLLSDRFSAERPKGSFSTLEIQRTEQGDSAMYLCASSSGLALSHEQFFGPGTRLTVL.

V usage is TRBV6-1 and J usage is TRBJ1-4; D gene ambiguous. The CDR3 extends over 15 amino acids. Germline CDR1 reads MNHNS; CDR2 reads SASEGT. Between the trimmed V and J ends, which lost 4 bases and 0 bases, there was a span of 9 bases. This chain's CDR3 is CASSASPATNEKLFF. CDR3 bases: TGTGCCAGCAGTGCTTCCCCCGCAACTAATGAAAAACTGTTTTTT.

This clonotype was seen more than once but under ten times. The chain is built from TRBV5-1 and TRBJ2-7; no reliable D call. The CDR3 has 15 amino acids. Trimming stripped 1 base from V and 0 bases from J, with 11 bases between. The germline CDR1 and CDR2 sequences are SGHRS and YFSETQ. The CDR3 nucleotides read TGCGCCAGCAGCTTGTCGAAGGGAAGCTCCTACGAGCAGTACTTC. Its protein product is CASSLSKGSSYEQYF.

The rearrangement joins TRBV6-2 or TRBV6-3 to TRBJ2-7; TRBD1 might be the D (5 bases). The length of the CDR3 is 16 residues. V shed 1 base and J shed 5 bases, with 18 bases lying between them. Germline V lookup: CDR1 MNHEY, CDR2 SVGEGT. CDR3 region: CASSYFGLRVRDEQYF. The CDR3 DNA sequence: TGTGCCAGCAGTTACTTCGGGCTGCGAGTCAGGGACGAGCAGTACTTC.

V is TRBV5-4 and J is TRBJ2-1; tentatively, D is TRBD2 (6 bases). Germline CDR1 SGHNT, CDR2 YYREEE (reference sequence). The CDR3 is 15 residues long. Trimming took 0 bases from V and 10 from J, leaving 17 bases between them. CDR3 loop: CASSLELAPAGEQFF. CDR3 nucleotide sequence: TGTGCCAGCAGCTTGGAACTAGCTCCCGCGGGGGAGCAGTTCTTC.